This T cell receptor (beta chain) appears in the sequencing data of a study of blood T cell repertoires in COVID-19. Study-level background: Italy, Spain and the United States were the sources of the convalescent and acute COVID-19 samples. Nucleic acid was either cDNA or gDNA, and it came from T cells, B-cell-depleted T cells, or PBMCs.

In the original processing: Estimation of nucleated cell counts was performed using reference gene primer amplification. Measured with immunoSEQ multiplex PCR; TCRdb has only the in-frame clones, and not every one. The V and J calls and clone size were taken over from that table, and D and trimming were inferred from the DNA. The sample yields around 110,000 clones, roughly 86% seen once. The CDR3 length is 15 residues. V lost 2 bases, J lost 1 base, and 11 bases lay in between. CDR1 is SGDLS and CDR2 is YYNGEE in the germline V gene. The sequence was obtained from a man aged 40-50 years with acute or convalescent COVID-19. The chain joins TRBV9 to TRBJ2-3; a weak D match, TRBD1 (5 bases). What was sequenced was peripheral blood. This CDR3 reads CASSVRVGRTDTQYF. The CDR3 DNA sequence: TGTGCCAGCAGCGTTAGGGTGGGGCGCACAGATACGCAGTATTTT.